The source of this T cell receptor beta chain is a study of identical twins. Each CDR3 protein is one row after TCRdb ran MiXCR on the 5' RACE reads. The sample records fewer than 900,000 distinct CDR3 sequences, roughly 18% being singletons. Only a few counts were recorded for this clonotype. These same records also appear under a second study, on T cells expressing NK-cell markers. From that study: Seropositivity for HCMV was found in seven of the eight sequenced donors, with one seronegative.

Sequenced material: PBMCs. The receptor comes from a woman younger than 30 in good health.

The CDR3 sequence: CSARNRVGANVLTF. The CDR3, as DNA: TGCAGTGCTAGGAACAGGGTAGGGGCCAACGTCCTGACTTTC. The V call is TRBV20-1, the J call TRBJ2-6, with D perhaps TRBD1 (6 bases). Trimming stripped 3 bases from V and 4 bases from J, with 10 bases between. The CDR3 length is 14 residues. Germline V gene lookup returns CDR1 DFQATT and CDR2 SNEGSKA (reference sequence).